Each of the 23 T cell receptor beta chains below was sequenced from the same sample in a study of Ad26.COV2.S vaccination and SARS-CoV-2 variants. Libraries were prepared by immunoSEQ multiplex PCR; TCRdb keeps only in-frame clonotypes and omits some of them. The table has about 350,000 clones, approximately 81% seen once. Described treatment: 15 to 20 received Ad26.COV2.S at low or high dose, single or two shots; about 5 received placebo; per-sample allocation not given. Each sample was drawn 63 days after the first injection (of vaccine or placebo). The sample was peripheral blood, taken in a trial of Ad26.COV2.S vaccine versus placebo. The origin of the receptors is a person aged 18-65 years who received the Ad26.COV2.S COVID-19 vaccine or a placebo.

The CDR3 reads CASSQVPLGQGIAGANVLTF. The DNA for the CDR3 is TGTGCCAGCAGCCAAGTACCCCTCGGACAGGGTATAGCTGGGGCCAACGTCCTGACTTTC. The chain is built from TRBV3-1 (or the pseudogene TRBV3-2) and TRBJ2-6; 8 nucleotides agree with TRBD1. Germline loops: CDR1 LGHDT, CDR2 YNNKEL (reference sequence). The CDR3 is 20 amino acids. After removal of 1 base from V and 2 bases from J, the junction contained 13 bases not matched to a gene.

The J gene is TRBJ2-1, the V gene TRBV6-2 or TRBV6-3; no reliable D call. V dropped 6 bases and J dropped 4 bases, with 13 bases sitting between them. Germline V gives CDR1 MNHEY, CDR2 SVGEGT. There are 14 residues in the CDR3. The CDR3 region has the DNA TGTGCCAGCAGCCCAACCAGACGGTACAATGAGCAGTTCTTC. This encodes CASSPTRRYNEQFF.

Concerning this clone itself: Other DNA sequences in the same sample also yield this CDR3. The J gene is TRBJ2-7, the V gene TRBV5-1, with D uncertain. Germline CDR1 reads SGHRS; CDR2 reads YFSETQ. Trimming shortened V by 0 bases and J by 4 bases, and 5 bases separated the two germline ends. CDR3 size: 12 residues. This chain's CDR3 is CASSLEGYEQYF. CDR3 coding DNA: TGCGCCAGCAGCTTGGAAGGGTACGAGCAGTACTTC.

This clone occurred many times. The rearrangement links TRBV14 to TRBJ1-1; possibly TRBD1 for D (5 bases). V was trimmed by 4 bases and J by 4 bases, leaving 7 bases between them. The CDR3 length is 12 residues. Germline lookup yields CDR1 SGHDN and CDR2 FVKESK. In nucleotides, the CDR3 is TGTGCCAGCAGCCCAGGGAGCACTGAAGCTTTCTTT. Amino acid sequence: CASSPGSTEAFF.

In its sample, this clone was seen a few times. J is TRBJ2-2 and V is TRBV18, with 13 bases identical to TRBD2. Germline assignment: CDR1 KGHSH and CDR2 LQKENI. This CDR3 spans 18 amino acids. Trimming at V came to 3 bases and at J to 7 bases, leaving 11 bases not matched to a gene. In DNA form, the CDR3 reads TGTGCCAGCTCACCGAACGCCGGGACTAGCGGGAATTACGGGGAGCTGTTTTTT. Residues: CASSPNAGTSGNYGELFF. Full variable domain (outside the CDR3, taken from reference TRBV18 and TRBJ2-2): NAGVMQNPRHLVRRRGQEARLRCSPMKGHSHVYWYRQLPEEGLKFMVYLQKENIIDESGMPKERFSAEFPKEGPSILRIQQVVRGDSAAYFCASSPNAGTSGNYGELFFGEGSRLTVL.

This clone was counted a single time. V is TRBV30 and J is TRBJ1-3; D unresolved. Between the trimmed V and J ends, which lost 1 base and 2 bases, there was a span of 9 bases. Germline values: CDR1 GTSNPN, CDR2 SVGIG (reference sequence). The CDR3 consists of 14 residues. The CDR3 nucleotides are TGTGCCTGGAGTGGAAGCTTAGCTGGAAACACCATATATTTT. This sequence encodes CAWSGSLAGNTIYF.

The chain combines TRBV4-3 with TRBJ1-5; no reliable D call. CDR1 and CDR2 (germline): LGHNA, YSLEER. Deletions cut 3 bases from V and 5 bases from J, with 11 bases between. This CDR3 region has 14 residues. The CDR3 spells CASSHGLTDQPQHF. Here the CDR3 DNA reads TGCGCCAGCAGCCACGGACTTACGGATCAGCCCCAGCATTTT.

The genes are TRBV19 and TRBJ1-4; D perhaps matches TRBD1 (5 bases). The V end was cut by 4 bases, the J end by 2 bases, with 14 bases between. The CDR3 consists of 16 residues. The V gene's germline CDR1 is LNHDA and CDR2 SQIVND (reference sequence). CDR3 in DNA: TGTGCCAGTAGTAATCGTGGGACTAGGACTAATGAAAAACTGTTTTTT. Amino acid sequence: CASSNRGTRTNEKLFF. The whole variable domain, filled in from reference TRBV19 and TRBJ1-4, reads DGGITQSPKYLFRKEGQNVTLSCEQNLNHDAMYWYRQDPGQGLRLIYYSQIVNDFQKGDIAEGYSVSREKKESFPLTVTSAQKNPTAFYLCASSNRGTRTNEKLFFGSGTQLSVL.

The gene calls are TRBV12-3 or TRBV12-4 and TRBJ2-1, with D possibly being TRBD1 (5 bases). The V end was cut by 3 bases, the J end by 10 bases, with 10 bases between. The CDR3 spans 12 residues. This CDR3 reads CASSFWGREQFF. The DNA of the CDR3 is TGTGCCAGCAGTTTTTGGGGCCGGGAGCAGTTCTTC.

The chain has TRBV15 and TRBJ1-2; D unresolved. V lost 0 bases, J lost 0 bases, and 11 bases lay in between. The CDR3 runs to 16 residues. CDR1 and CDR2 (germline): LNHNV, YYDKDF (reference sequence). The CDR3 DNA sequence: TGTGCCACCAGCAGAGAACGGGCTCAAGCTAACTATGGCTACACCTTC. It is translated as CATSRERAQANYGYTF.

CDR3: CASSFPVGTGSGELFF. CDR3 DNA: TGTGCCAGCAGCTTTCCGGTCGGGACAGGGTCCGGGGAGCTGTTTTTT. The chain employs TRBV7-9 and TRBJ2-2, with TRBD1 matching 9 bases. Germline CDR1 reads SEHNR; CDR2 reads FQNEAQ (reference sequence). V lost 3 bases, J lost 6 bases, and 8 bases stayed unmatched. The CDR3 sequence is 16 residues long. The whole variable domain, remainder taken from reference TRBV7-9 and TRBJ2-2, is DTGVSQNPRHKITKRGQNVTFRCDPISEHNRLYWYRQTLGQGPEFLTYFQNEAQLEKSRLLSDRFSAERPKGSFSTLEIQRTEQGDSAMYLCASSFPVGTGSGELFFGEGSRLTVL.

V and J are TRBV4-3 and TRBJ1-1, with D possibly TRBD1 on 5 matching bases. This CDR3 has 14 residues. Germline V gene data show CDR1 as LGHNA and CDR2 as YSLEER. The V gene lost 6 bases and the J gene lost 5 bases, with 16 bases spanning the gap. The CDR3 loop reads CASSARGLGTEAFF. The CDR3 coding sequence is TGCGCCAGCAGTGCCCGGGGCCTGGGGACTGAAGCTTTCTTT.

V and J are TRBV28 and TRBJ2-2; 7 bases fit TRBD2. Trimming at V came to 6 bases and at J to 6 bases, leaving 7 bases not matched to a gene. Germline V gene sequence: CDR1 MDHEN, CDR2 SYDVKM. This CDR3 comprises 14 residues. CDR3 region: CASRNRDYAGELFF. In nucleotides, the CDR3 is TGTGCCAGCAGAAACCGGGACTACGCCGGGGAGCTGTTTTTT.

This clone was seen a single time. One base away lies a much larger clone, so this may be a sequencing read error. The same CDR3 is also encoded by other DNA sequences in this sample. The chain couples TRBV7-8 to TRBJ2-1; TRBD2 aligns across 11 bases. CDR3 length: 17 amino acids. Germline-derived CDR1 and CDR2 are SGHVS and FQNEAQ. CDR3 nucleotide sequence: TGTGCCAGCACCCACGGGTCGACTAGCGGGACCTACAACGAGCAGTTCTTC. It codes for CASTHGSTSGTYNEQFF. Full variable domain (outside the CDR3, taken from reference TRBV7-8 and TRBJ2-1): GAGVSQSPRYKVAKRGQDVALRCDPISGHVSLFWYQQALGQGPEFLTYFQNEAQLDKSGLPSDRFFAERPEGSVSTLKIQRTQQEDSAVYLCASTHGSTSGTYNEQFFGPGTRLTVL.

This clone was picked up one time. CDR3 DNA: TGTGCCAGCAGTCTAGCGGGTGAAAAACTGTTTTTT. Translating gives CASSLAGEKLFF. The chain recombines TRBV6-2 or TRBV6-3 with TRBJ1-4; no reliable D call. V lost 5 bases and J 7 bases, leaving 8 bases between the germline ends. This CDR3 region has 12 residues. Germline values: CDR1 MNHEY, CDR2 SVGEGT.

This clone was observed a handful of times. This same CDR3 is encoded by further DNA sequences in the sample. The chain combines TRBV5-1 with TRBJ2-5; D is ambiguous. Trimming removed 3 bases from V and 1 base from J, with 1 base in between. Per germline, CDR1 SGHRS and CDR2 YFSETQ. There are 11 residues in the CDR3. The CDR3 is CASSSQETQYF. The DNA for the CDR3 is TGCGCCAGCAGCTCCCAAGAGACCCAGTACTTC.

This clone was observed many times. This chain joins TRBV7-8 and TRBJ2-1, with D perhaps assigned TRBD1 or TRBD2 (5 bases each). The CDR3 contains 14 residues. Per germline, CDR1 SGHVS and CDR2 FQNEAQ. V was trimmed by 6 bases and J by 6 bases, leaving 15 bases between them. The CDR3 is CASRRAGRRNEQFF. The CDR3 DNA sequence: TGTGCCAGCAGGAGGGCAGGGCGGCGCAATGAGCAGTTCTTC. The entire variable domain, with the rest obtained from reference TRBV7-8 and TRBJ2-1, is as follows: GAGVSQSPRYKVAKRGQDVALRCDPISGHVSLFWYQQALGQGPEFLTYFQNEAQLDKSGLPSDRFFAERPEGSVSTLKIQRTQQEDSAVYLCASRRAGRRNEQFFGPGTRLTVL.

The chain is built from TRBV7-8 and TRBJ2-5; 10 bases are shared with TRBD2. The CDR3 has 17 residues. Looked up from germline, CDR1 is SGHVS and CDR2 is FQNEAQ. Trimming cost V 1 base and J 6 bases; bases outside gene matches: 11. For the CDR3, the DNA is TGTGCCAGCAGCTTAGTGGTGATAGCGGGAGGAGGAAAGACCCAGTACTTC. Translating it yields CASSLVVIAGGGKTQYF.

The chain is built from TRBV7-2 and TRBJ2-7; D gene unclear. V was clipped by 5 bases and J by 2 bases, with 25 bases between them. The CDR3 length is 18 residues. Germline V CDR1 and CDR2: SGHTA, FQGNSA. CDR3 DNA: TGTGCCAGCAGCCGCCCAAGTACTACCGTTTCGGTTCCCTACGAGCAGTACTTC. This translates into CASSRPSTTVSVPYEQYF.

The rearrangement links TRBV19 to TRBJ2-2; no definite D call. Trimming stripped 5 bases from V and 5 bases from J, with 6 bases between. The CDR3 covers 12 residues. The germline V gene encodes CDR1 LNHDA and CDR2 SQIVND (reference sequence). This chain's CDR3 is CASSWGTGELFF. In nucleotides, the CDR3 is TGTGCCAGTAGTTGGGGTACCGGGGAGCTGTTTTTT.

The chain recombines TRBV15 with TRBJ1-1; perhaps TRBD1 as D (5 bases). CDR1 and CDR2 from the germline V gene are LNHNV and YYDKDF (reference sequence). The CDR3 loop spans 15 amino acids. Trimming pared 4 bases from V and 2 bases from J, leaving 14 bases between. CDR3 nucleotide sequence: TGTGCCACCAGCAATCAAGCGACAGACAACACTGAAGCTTTCTTT. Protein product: CATSNQATDNTEAFF. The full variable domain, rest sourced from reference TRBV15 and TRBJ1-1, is DAMVIQNPRYQVTQFGKPVTLSCSQTLNHNVMYWYQQKSSQAPKLLFHYYDKDFNNEADTPDNFQSRRPNTSFCFLDIRSPGLGDTAMYLCATSNQATDNTEAFFGQGTRLTVV.

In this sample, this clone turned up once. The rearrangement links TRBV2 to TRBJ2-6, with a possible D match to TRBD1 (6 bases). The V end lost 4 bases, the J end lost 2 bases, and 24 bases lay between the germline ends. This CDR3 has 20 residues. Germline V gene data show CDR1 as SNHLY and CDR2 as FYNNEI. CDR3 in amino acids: CASSGTTHRAVVTGANVLTF. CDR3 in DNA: TGTGCCAGCAGTGGGACCACCCACAGGGCTGTAGTAACTGGGGCCAACGTCCTGACTTTC.

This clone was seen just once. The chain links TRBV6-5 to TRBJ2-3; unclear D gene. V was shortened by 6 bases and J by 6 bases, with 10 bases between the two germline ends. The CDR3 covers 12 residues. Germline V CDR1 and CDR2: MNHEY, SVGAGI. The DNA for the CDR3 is TGTGCCAGCAGCCGAGGTGGGGATACGCAGTATTTT. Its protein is CASSRGGDTQYF.